Given below is one T cell receptor (beta chain) in context. Its antigen specificity is not known. Base qualities are not at hand, and no much larger clone is one base apart. This entry belongs to a study of long-term antiretroviral therapy in people with HIV (dated by TCRdb to 2022 to 2024). For the wider study: The earliest samples were collected about a decade before the 2015 WHO recommendation for immediate ART, when ART was typically delayed until CD4 counts fell. Whether ART initiation and durable HIV suppression were associated with changes in peripheral blood TRB repertoire composition and diversity was tested in a retrospective serial study. The cohort contributed over 150 cryopreserved PBMC samples from under 35 adults with confirmed HIV infection, collected serially over a mean of about 6 years (range 1-12). About a third of the roughly 30 participants with HIV were female. No cross-contamination during QIAcube processing was seen in test extractions of a monoclonal T-cell line run alongside roughly 35 polyclonal samples.

Sequencing of the TRB variable region was done with the immunoSEQ hsTCRB v3.0 assay at survey level resolution. The targeted TRB sequencing depth was about 35,000-55,000 T-cell genomes per sample. TRB libraries were pooled and sequenced on an Illumina MiSeq using a v3 150-cycle kit. Per the authors' processing: Repertoire analysis was performed in R inside a reproducible Nextflow workflow that covered QC, data transformation and analysis. LymphoSeq2, an R package for AIRR-Seq data exploration, was used to implement custom analyses. After excluding a few samples that yielded fewer than 5000 total TRB sequences, under 200 HIV repertoires remained for analysis. Among the approximately 180 retained HIV repertoires, 55 to 65 were collected before ART initiation and 129 were collected after ART initiation. Repertoires were downsampled to 5000 TRB nucleotide sequences, and summary statistics were averaged over 100 downsampling iterations. The analysis kept only TRB sequences whose CDR3 regions were at least seven amino acids long. Diversity was assessed using a clonality score derived from Shannon entropy and using the Gini coefficient. In the repertoire networks, any two of the top 5000 CDR3 amino acid sequences were linked whenever the two sequences differed by an edit distance of one. For TRB CDR3 amino acid sequences, antigen specificity groups and MHC restriction were predicted with GLIPH2. To flag known associations with CMV, EBV, HIV or tissue antigens, CDR3 amino acid sequences were compared against VDJdb and McPAS-TCR. Pre-ART, post-ART and control groups were compared with Wilcoxon signed-rank tests and Holm-Bonferroni correction. TCRdb mirrors the immuneACCESS table, restricted to in-frame sequences. Some clones are absent from its copies; in checked studies, under half trace to an unresolved V gene, and the reason for the others is unknown. V, J and clone size derive from that table, while D and trimming were established from the DNA sequence. This sample lists 6,700 or so clones; roughly 70% were detected once. The top ten hold around 8.1% of the sample.

To be included, a participant needed at least one PBMC sample from before ART initiation plus at least two post-ART samples. Treatment was received in the United States of America by all participants with HIV. Before DNA extraction, cryopreserved samples of roughly 0.85-10 million PBMC were thawed and washed. At the time of the earliest PBMC sample for each participant with HIV, ages ranged from 23 to 54 years. PBMC samples were contributed by each participant from 1-4 timepoints before ART initiation and 2-8 timepoints after ART initiation, with a median of 7 samples. Serial HIV viral load, CD4+ T-cell count, ART history and demographic data were obtained for every participant. Genomic DNA was extracted from unsorted PBMC with a Qiagen kit on a QIAcube, with processing performed in batches of 12 samples. CDR1 and CDR2 (MDHEN, SYDVKM) derive from the germline V gene. The cysteine opens and the phenylalanine closes a CDR3 of 13 amino acids. Solely the CDR3 DNA is kept, with 39 bases framed from the first base. The junction shows trimming of 4 bases on V and 5 bases on J, plus 11 bases between the germline ends.

The research as a whole found: Expanded TRB clones identified before ART initiation dominated the repertoire at all time points, although this dominance fluctuated and declined in many PLHIV after ART. Compared with controls, HIV repertoires had narrower CDR3 length ranges, and the network structure pointed to an antigen-experienced repertoire that shifted only slightly toward naive after ART. Because PBMC availability was limited, only the TCR beta chain was sequenced, with no alpha chain pairing. ART initiation was associated with a significant increase in TRB diversity, but diversity stayed significantly below transplant donor controls even after long-term ART. The samples span the years 2004 to 2017, and the ART regimens used may be less effective than current regimens. Inferences about post-ART repertoire changes were limited because no data were available on ART adherence, viral resistance or therapy changes. Because cell numbers in pre-ART samples were limited, unsorted PBMC were profiled instead of sorted CD4+ and CD8+ T cells.

The starting material was unsorted PBMCs, obtained 0.1 years before starting antiretroviral therapy. Recombination joined TRBV28 with TRBJ2-5, with TRBD1 tentatively as D gene (5 bases match). The clonotype originates from a man younger than 35 with HIV. The DNA reads as follows: TGTGCCAGCAGTTCCCAGGGTTGGGAGACCCAGTACTTC. This is translated as CASSSQGWETQYF.